The clone carrying this TCR beta chain was counted a few times. The antigen remains undetermined. Germline CDR1 GTSNPN, CDR2 SVGIG (reference sequence). The CDR3 sequence is 16 residues long. J gave up 2 bases and V 3 bases, and 7 bases lay outside the gene matches. This sample stems from a study of beta chain features in type 1 diabetes. General study findings and limits: Type 1 diabetes patients had moderately but significantly shorter TCRB CDR3s in all four CD4+ subsets.

Sequenced material consisted of expressed TCRB transcripts (all of the isolated RNA was reverse transcribed). Some clones are missing from TCRdb's copy, which holds only in-frame ones; the method was immunoSEQ multiplex PCR. In the table there are hundreds of thousands of clones, around 15% of which are singletons. The rearrangement links TRBV30 to TRBJ2-4, with TRBD1 matching over 10 bases. The source of this sequence is a man in his late teens or twenties with type 1 diabetes. The sequenced sample was naive CD4+ T cells from blood. DNA for the CDR3: TGTGCCTGGAGCGACGGACAGGGGGGGACCAAAAACATTCAGTACTTC. This encodes CAWSDGQGGTKNIQYF.